This entry is about one TCR beta chain. Its antigen is unknown. CDR3 length: 16 residues. CDR1 is SQVTM, CDR2 ANQGSEA, per germline. Trimming took off 7 bases at V and 1 base at J, with 23 bases between the two ends. Both 60 Vbeta primers and 13 Jbeta primers went into the PCR. Assay used: immunoSEQ multiplex PCR; TCRdb lists only in-frame clones, some missing. The sample shows 250,000 to 350,000 clones, 80% to 90% of them seen only once. The sample comes from a study of cytomegalovirus exposure and HLA in healthy donors. Broader study findings: 150 or so TCR beta chains were listed as cytomegalovirus-associated.

This sequence originates from a young woman in good health and CMV-seronegative. This sequence joins TRBV29-1 and TRBJ2-7; a weak D match, TRBD1 (5 bases). Sample: PBMCs. The DNA of the CDR3 is TGCAGCGCCCGCCCGACCCCCAGGGCAGTATCCTACGAGCAGTACTTC. It encodes CSARPTPRAVSYEQYF.